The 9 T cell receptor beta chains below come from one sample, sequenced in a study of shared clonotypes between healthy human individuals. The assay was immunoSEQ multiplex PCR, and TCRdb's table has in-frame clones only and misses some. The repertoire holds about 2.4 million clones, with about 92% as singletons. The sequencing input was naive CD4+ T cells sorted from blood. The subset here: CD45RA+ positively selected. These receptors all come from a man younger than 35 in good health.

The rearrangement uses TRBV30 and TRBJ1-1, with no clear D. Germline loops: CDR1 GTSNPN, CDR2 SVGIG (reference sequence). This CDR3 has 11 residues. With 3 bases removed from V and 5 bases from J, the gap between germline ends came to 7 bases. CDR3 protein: CAWRLGTEAFF. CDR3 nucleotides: TGTGCCTGGAGATTGGGGACTGAAGCTTTCTTT.

Here the CDR3 reads CASSLGREQFF. In nucleotides, the CDR3 is TGTGCCAGCAGCTTGGGCAGGGAGCAGTTCTTC. The V gene is TRBV7-3, the J gene TRBJ2-1; D unclear. This CDR3 is 11 amino acids long. With 3 bases removed from V and 10 bases from J, the gap between germline ends came to 7 bases. Germline V gene data show CDR1 as SGHTA and CDR2 as FQGTGA.

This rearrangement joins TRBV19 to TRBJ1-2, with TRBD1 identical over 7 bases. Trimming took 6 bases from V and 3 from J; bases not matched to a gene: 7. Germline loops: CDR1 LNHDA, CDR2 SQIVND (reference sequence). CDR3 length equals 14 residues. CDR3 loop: CASRLSRGDYGYTF. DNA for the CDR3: TGTGCCAGTAGGCTTTCCAGGGGGGACTATGGCTACACCTTC.

CDR3 in DNA: TGTGCCAGCAGTTTAACCCCGGTGAACACTGAAGCTTTCTTT. Amino acids: CASSLTPVNTEAFF. The chain links TRBV27 to TRBJ1-1; D gene uncertain. Trimming left V 2 bases short and J 0 bases short, with 7 bases between. Germline assignment: CDR1 MNHEY and CDR2 SMNVEV (reference sequence). This CDR3 has 14 amino acids.

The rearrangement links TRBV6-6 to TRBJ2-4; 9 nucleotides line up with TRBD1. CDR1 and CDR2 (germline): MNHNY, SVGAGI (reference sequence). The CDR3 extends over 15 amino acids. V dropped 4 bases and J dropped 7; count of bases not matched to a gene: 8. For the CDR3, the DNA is TGTGCCAGCAGTTTGTCCGGACAGGGGTCCAACATTCAGTACTTC. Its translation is CASSLSGQGSNIQYF.

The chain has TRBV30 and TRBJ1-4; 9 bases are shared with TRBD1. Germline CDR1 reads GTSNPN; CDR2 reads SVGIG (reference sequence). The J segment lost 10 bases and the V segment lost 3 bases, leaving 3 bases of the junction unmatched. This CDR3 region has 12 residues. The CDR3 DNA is TGTGCCTGGAGGGGACAGGGAGGAAAACTGTTTTTT. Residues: CAWRGQGGKLFF.

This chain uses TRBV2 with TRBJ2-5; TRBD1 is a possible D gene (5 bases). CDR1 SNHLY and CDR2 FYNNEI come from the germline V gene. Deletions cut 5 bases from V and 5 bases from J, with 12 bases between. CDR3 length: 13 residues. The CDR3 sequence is CASSPQGWETQYF. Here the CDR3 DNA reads TGTGCCAGCAGTCCTCAGGGTTGGGAGACCCAGTACTTC.

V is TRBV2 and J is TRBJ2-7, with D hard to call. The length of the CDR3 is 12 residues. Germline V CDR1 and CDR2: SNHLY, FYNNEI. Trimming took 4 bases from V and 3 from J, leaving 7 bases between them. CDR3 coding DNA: TGTGCCAGCAGTGTTGTGGGCTACGAGCAGTACTTC. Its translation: CASSVVGYEQYF.

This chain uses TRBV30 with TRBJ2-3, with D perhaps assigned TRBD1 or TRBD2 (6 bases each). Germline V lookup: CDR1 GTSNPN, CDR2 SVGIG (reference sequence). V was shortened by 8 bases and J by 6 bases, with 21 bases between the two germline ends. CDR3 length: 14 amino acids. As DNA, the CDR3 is TGTGCCGGAGGACGGGGGCTGGATTTGGATACGCAGTATTTT. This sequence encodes CAGGRGLDLDTQYF.